The TCR beta chain described here comes from a study of vaccination and CD4 T cells after COVID-19. Note on this clonotype: Its antigen is undetermined.

Sequence data for DNA of cultured CD4+ T cells were generated by the Oncomine TCR Beta short-read assay. TCRdb passed the PCR reads through MiXCR, listing each CDR3 protein once. Seen here are about 21,000 distinct CDR3 sequences, around three quarters observed once, and the top ten hold just over 8.5%. Regarding treatment: approximately 11-day PBMC culture with coronavirus spike peptide pools or control peptides (ViraFEST assay). This CDR3 is built from 14 residues. V was pared by 7 bases and J by 8 bases, with 8 bases of the junction left unmatched. Sample: CD4+ T cells from blood, cultured in vitro. This TCR was recovered from a human donor who had recovered from COVID-19. The chain is built from TRBV12-3 or TRBV12-4 and TRBJ2-2; 9 nucleotides line up with TRBD1. The CDR3, as DNA: TGTGCCAGCACCCAACAGGGGGCGCTTGGGGAGCTGTTTTTT. Translation gives CASTQQGALGELFF.